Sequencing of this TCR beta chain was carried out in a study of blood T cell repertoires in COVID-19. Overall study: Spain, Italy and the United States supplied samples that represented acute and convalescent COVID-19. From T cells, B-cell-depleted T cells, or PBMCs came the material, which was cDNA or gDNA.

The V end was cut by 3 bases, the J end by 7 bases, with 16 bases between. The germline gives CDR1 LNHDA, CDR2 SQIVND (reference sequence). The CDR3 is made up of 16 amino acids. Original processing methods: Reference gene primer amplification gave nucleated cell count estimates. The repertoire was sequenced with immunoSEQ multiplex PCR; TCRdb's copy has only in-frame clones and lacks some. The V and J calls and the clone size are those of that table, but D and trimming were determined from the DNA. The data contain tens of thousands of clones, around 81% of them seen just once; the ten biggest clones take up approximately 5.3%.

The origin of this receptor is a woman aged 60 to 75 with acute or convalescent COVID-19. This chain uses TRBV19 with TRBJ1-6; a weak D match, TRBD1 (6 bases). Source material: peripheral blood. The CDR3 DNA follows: TGTGCCAGTAGTATCGATGGGACAACATACAATTCACCCCTCCACTTT. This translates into CASSIDGTTYNSPLHF.